A single sample is the source of the 17 T cell receptor beta chains below, sequenced in a study of T cells in Graves' hyperthyroidism and ophthalmopathy. TCR beta CDR3 sequences were amplified from RNA transcripts. The HTBI primer set was used in a first-round RT-PCR of the TCR CDR3. TCRdb independently ran MiXCR on the multiplex PCR reads; one entry per CDR3 protein. The data show 600,000 to 650,000 distinct CDR3 sequences, about a sixth seen once. The material sequenced was blood. These receptors all come from a woman in her twenties or thirties with Graves' hyperthyroidism.

This chain joins TRBV9 and TRBJ2-2; D tentatively fits TRBD1 or TRBD2 (5 bases each). Germline CDR1 SGDLS, CDR2 YYNGEE. Deletions cut 0 bases from V and 7 bases from J, with 13 bases between. The CDR3 is 15 residues long. The CDR3 sequence: CASSVEGTAGGELFF. The CDR3 DNA reads TGTGCCAGCAGCGTAGAAGGGACGGCGGGCGGGGAGCTGTTTTTT.

The chain joins TRBV12-3 or TRBV12-4 to TRBJ2-3, with 8 nucleotides matching TRBD2. Trimming at V came to 5 bases and at J to 4 bases, leaving 8 bases not matched to a gene. The CDR3 has 15 amino acids. DNA for the CDR3: TGTGCCAGCAGTAAAAGCGGGAGTGTAGCAGATACGCAGTATTTT. This gives the protein CASSKSGSVADTQYF.

The table lists this clonotype with many counts. The chain employs TRBV28 and TRBJ2-7, with a weak D call TRBD2 (5 bases). CDR3 length equals 12 residues. Trimming removed 7 bases at V and 0 bases at J, with 7 bases between. Germline V lookup: CDR1 MDHEN, CDR2 SYDVKM. CDR3 DNA sequence: TGTGCCAGCAAAGGGAGCTCCTACGAGCAGTACTTC. It yields the protein CASKGSSYEQYF.

This clonotype was counted between two and nine times. The CDR3 loop reads CASKTGGFSYNEQFF. The CDR3 DNA reads as TGTGCCAGTAAGACTGGCGGCTTCTCCTACAATGAGCAGTTCTTC. The chain joins TRBV6-1 to TRBJ2-1; no clear D gene. This CDR3 is built from 15 residues. From germline, CDR1 is MNHNS and CDR2 SASEGT. V was trimmed by 9 bases and J by 0 bases, leaving 15 bases between them.

The V call is TRBV5-1, the J call TRBJ2-1; 8 bases are a match to TRBD2. The junction had 6 bases not matched to a gene; V was cut back by 0 bases and J by 4 bases. This CDR3 comprises 16 residues. In germline, CDR1 is SGHRS, CDR2 YFSETQ. This CDR3 is CASSLDTSGGYNEQFF. CDR3 in DNA: TGCGCCAGCAGCTTGGATACTAGCGGAGGTTACAATGAGCAGTTCTTC.

This clonotype was counted a single time. CDR3 DNA: TGCGCCAGCAGATTGACGGGCCTTAGCAATCAGCCCCAGCATTTT. It encodes CASRLTGLSNQPQHF. The chain joins TRBV4-1 to TRBJ1-5; D not certain. This CDR3 region has 15 residues. V lost 6 bases and J lost 0, with 12 bases in between. The germline CDR1 and CDR2 sequences are MGHRA and YSYEKL.

This sequence joins TRBV6-5 and TRBJ1-6; 9 positions match TRBD1. The CDR3 extends over 17 amino acids. Germline V lookup: CDR1 MNHEY, CDR2 SVGAGI. J gave up 9 bases and V 2 bases, and 11 bases lay outside the gene matches. CDR3 in amino acids: CASSYGVYRGQGSPLHF. Here the CDR3 DNA reads TGTGCCAGCAGTTACGGAGTTTACAGGGGGCAGGGTTCACCCCTCCACTTT.

This clonotype was detected many times. The rearrangement links TRBV10-3 to TRBJ1-1; tentatively, D is TRBD1 (5 bases). This CDR3 is built from 14 residues. Germline V CDR1 and CDR2: ENHRY, SYGVKD. V was cut by 10 bases and J by 2 bases, with 17 bases left in between. CDR3 DNA sequence: TGTGCCACCTCGGCGGGGCAGGAAAACACTGAAGCTTTCTTT. Protein: CATSAGQENTEAFF.

This chain links TRBV10-1 with TRBJ1-2; maybe TRBD1 (6 bases). The CDR3 consists of 16 residues. V was cut by 6 bases and J by 0 bases, with 17 bases left in between. Germline V gives CDR1 WNHNN, CDR2 SYGVQD (reference sequence). CDR3 sequence: CASRKGEGPTNYGYTF. The CDR3 DNA follows: TGCGCCAGCAGAAAGGGGGAAGGGCCTACTAACTATGGCTACACCTTC.

This clonotype was seen ten or more times. V and J are TRBV11-2 and TRBJ2-3, with 12 bases lining up with TRBD2. The V gene's germline CDR1 is SGHAT and CDR2 FQNNGV. V lost 1 base, J lost 3 bases, and 8 bases stayed unmatched. This CDR3 has 18 amino acids. CDR3 DNA: TGTGCCAGCAGCTTAGCCTCGGGGACTAGCGGGTCTACAGATACGCAGTATTTT. This translates into CASSLASGTSGSTDTQYF.

This clonotype was seen repeatedly, ten times or more. The chain recombines TRBV11-2 with TRBJ2-1; TRBD1 agrees at 9 bases. CDR3 length: 15 amino acids. With V trimmed by 5 bases and J by 6 bases, 8 bases remained unmatched. Germline V gene lookup returns CDR1 SGHAT and CDR2 FQNNGV. The CDR3 DNA reads TGTGCCAGCAGCCCCATCCGGGACAGGGCCAATGAGCAGTTCTTC. This encodes CASSPIRDRANEQFF.

This clonotype was recorded at least ten times. The chain couples TRBV20-1 to TRBJ2-1; 8 bases are a match to TRBD2. The CDR3 loop spans 15 amino acids. Per the germline V gene, CDR1 is DFQATT and CDR2 is SNEGSKA (reference sequence). The V segment lost 5 bases and the J segment 4 bases; nucleotides outside the gene matches: 10. In DNA form, the CDR3 reads TGCAGTGCTGTGAATCCTGCGGGAGGTTACAATGAGCAGTTCTTC. This translates into CSAVNPAGGYNEQFF.

The chain is built from TRBV20-1 and TRBJ2-3, with 11 nucleotides matching TRBD2. Germline values: CDR1 DFQATT, CDR2 SNEGSKA (reference sequence). There are 15 residues in the CDR3. V was clipped by 5 bases and J by 6 bases; unmatched bases: 10. The CDR3 DNA is TGCAGTGCTGGGGGACTAGCGGCCGTCGGGGATACGCAGTATTTT. Its protein product is CSAGGLAAVGDTQYF.

The sample holds many counts of this clonotype. The chain combines TRBV11-2 with TRBJ2-7; D could derive from TRBD1 or TRBD2 (6 bases each). The germline V gene has CDR1 SGHAT and CDR2 FQNNGV. The CDR3 sequence is 15 residues long. Trimming removed 5 bases at V and 4 bases at J, with 18 bases between. The CDR3 is CASSPIRGRSYEQYF. CDR3 DNA sequence: TGTGCCAGCAGCCCAATCCGGGGGCGCAGTTACGAGCAGTACTTC.

The chain combines TRBV5-6 with TRBJ2-1; TRBD2 agrees at 7 bases. J lost 8 bases, V lost 6 bases, and 14 bases had no gene match. The germline V gene has CDR1 SGHDT and CDR2 YYEEEE. The CDR3 is made up of 15 amino acids. The CDR3 loop is CASTAAGEGRDEQFF. The CDR3 DNA is TGTGCCAGCACCGCAGCCGGGGAGGGCCGCGATGAGCAGTTCTTC.

This chain links TRBV19 with TRBJ2-1; no reliable D call. This CDR3 comprises 14 residues. The germline V gene encodes CDR1 LNHDA and CDR2 SQIVND (reference sequence). Trimming took 10 bases from V and 0 from J, leaving 13 bases between them. The DNA for the CDR3 is TGTGCCACCTCCAGCCTGAGCTCCTACAATGAGCAGTTCTTC. It codes for CATSSLSSYNEQFF.

The chain couples TRBV15 to TRBJ1-5, with D perhaps matching TRBD1 (6 bases). This CDR3 spans 13 amino acids. V lost 5 bases and J 6 bases, leaving 11 bases between the germline ends. Germline-derived CDR1 and CDR2 are LNHNV and YYDKDF (reference sequence). For the CDR3, the DNA is TGTGCCACCAGCGCGTTGGGGGCTCAGCCCCAGCATTTT. This codes for CATSALGAQPQHF.